One sample yielded the 26 T cell receptor beta chains listed below, sequenced in a study of T cell repertoires in cytomegalovirus infection. TCRdb re-analysed the reads in MiXCR, keeping a single row per CDR3 protein. Of roughly 500,000 distinct CDR3 sequences in the sample, approximately 15% were seen once. Sequencing was carried out using CD8+ T cells from PBMCs. Receptor source: a human donor in good health (CMV status not recorded). Some clones in this sample may be carry-over from other donors' samples.

This clonotype showed up many times. The genes are TRBV7-8 and TRBJ1-1; maybe TRBD1 (5 bases). Trimming pared 5 bases from V and 0 bases from J, leaving 10 bases between. CDR3 length equals 14 residues. From germline, CDR1 is SGHVS and CDR2 FQNEAQ. As DNA, the CDR3 is TGTGCCAGCAGCCCAGTAGGGGTGAACACTGAAGCTTTCTTT. Its translation: CASSPVGVNTEAFF.

The chain combines TRBV20-1 with TRBJ1-5; 9 bases agree with TRBD1. The J segment lost 2 bases and the V segment lost 1 base, leaving 9 bases of the junction unmatched. The CDR3 is 17 amino acids. The V gene's germline CDR1 is DFQATT and CDR2 SNEGSKA (reference sequence). The CDR3 DNA is TGCAGTGCTAGAGTAAAGGGGACAGGGTGGCGCAATCAGCCCCAGCATTTT. It codes for CSARVKGTGWRNQPQHF.

The V and J genes are TRBV9 and TRBJ2-2; perhaps D is TRBD1 or TRBD2 (5 bases each). Germline V gives CDR1 SGDLS, CDR2 YYNGEE. This CDR3 spans 14 amino acids. With 6 bases removed from V and 1 base from J, the gap between germline ends came to 10 bases. The CDR3 protein is CASNRGRNTGELFF. The CDR3 DNA reads as TGTGCCAGCAATAGGGGACGGAACACCGGGGAGCTGTTTTTT.

The chain joins TRBV6-5 to TRBJ2-5, with TRBD1 as a possible D gene (6 bases). The V end was cut by 6 bases, the J end by 1 base, with 15 bases between. The germline gives CDR1 MNHEY, CDR2 SVGAGI. This CDR3 has 15 amino acids. This CDR3 is CASRTGTISQETQYF. The CDR3 DNA is TGTGCCAGCAGAACCGGGACAATCAGCCAAGAGACCCAGTACTTC.

The chain carries TRBV19 and TRBJ1-6, with a tentative D call TRBD1 (5 bases). This CDR3 is built from 14 residues. Per germline, CDR1 LNHDA and CDR2 SQIVND (reference sequence). Trimming took off 7 bases at V and 5 bases at J, with 12 bases between the two ends. The CDR3 is CASTPGTDNSPLHF. The CDR3 region has the DNA TGTGCCAGTACCCCAGGGACCGATAATTCACCCCTCCACTTT.

This clonotype has ten or more counts. This chain joins TRBV12-3 or TRBV12-4 and TRBJ2-7, with D unresolved. This CDR3 is built from 12 residues. Trimming pared 5 bases from V and 2 bases from J, leaving 7 bases between. CDR3 loop: CASSPWTYEQYF. CDR3 in DNA: TGTGCCAGCAGTCCTTGGACCTACGAGCAGTACTTC.

The chain links TRBV5-5 to TRBJ1-2, with TRBD1 identical over 8 bases. The CDR3 is 18 residues long. V lost 4 bases, J lost 0 bases, and 14 bases stayed unmatched. Germline assignment: CDR1 SGHKS and CDR2 YYEKEE (reference sequence). The CDR3 region is CASSAGQGTGRANYGYTF. Written as DNA, the CDR3 is TGTGCCAGCAGCGCAGGACAGGGAACGGGCAGAGCTAACTATGGCTACACCTTC.

The gene calls are TRBV5-1 and TRBJ2-1, with D possibly matching TRBD1 (6 bases). V was shortened by 4 bases and J by 9 bases, with 8 bases between the two germline ends. CDR1 is SGHRS, CDR2 YFSETQ, per germline. The CDR3 is 11 amino acids. DNA for the CDR3: TGCGCCAGCAGCCCGGACAGTGAGCAGTTCTTC. It translates to CASSPDSEQFF.

This chain uses TRBV4-1 with TRBJ2-5; D not resolved. Germline V gene sequence: CDR1 MGHRA, CDR2 YSYEKL. The CDR3 length is 14 residues. Trimming cost V 2 bases and J 2 bases, with 9 bases left between them. The CDR3 here is CASSQLTGQETQYF. Here the CDR3 DNA reads TGCGCCAGCAGCCAACTGACCGGACAAGAGACCCAGTACTTC.

Concerning this clonotype: One base away lies a much larger clone, so this may be a sequencing read error. The CDR3 ends on some other residue instead of the conserved phenylalanine or tryptophan, so this is likely a read error. This rearrangement joins TRBV7-4 to TRBJ2-1; D ambiguous. Trimming removed 5 bases at V and 6 bases at J, with 8 bases between. Germline CDR1 SGHVT, CDR2 SQSDAQ. The CDR3 spans 12 residues. CDR3 region: CASSEGSNEQFL. CDR3 coding DNA: TGTGCCAGCAGCGAAGGATCCAATGAGCAGTTCTTA.

The table lists this clonotype with many counts. V gene TRBV27 combines with J gene TRBJ2-3; 13 bases align to TRBD2. V shed 7 bases, J shed 3 bases, and the junction held 13 bases outside the gene matches. CDR3 length equals 18 residues. Looked up from germline, CDR1 is MNHEY and CDR2 is SMNVEV (reference sequence). The CDR3 loop reads CASMLRTSGRSKTDTQYF. In DNA, the CDR3 is TGTGCCAGCATGTTGAGGACTAGCGGGAGAAGTAAGACAGATACGCAGTATTTT.

This clonotype was detected a few times. This chain joins TRBV12-3 or TRBV12-4 and TRBJ2-1; D is perhaps TRBD1 or TRBD2 (6 bases each). The ends were cut back, 3 bases at V and 7 bases at J, with 31 bases in the middle. The CDR3 spans 20 residues. The CDR3 DNA follows: TGTGCCAGCAGTTTTTCCGCACTCCGTTTAGGGGGGTCTTTGGGGAATGAGCAGTTCTTC. This translates into CASSFSALRLGGSLGNEQFF.

The chain links TRBV5-5 to TRBJ2-7, with D possibly TRBD1 on 6 matching bases. V gave up 1 base and J gave up 3 bases, with 14 bases separating them. The CDR3 runs to 15 residues. Germline V lookup: CDR1 SGHKS, CDR2 YYEKEE (reference sequence). CDR3 region: CASSLRQGKGYEQYF. The CDR3 DNA reads as TGTGCCAGCAGCTTGAGGCAGGGGAAAGGCTACGAGCAGTACTTC.

This clonotype was seen a few times. The rearrangement links TRBV30 to TRBJ2-7; a weak D match, TRBD1 (6 bases). Germline V lookup: CDR1 GTSNPN, CDR2 SVGIG (reference sequence). V was shortened by 4 bases and J by 2 bases, with 15 bases between the two germline ends. The CDR3 extends over 14 amino acids. This chain's CDR3 is CAWTPGTTTYEQYF. CDR3 DNA: TGTGCCTGGACCCCAGGGACAACTACCTACGAGCAGTACTTC.

The chain links TRBV28 to TRBJ1-2; TRBD1 aligns across 9 bases. Trimming removed 4 bases from V and 6 bases from J; junction bases left unmatched: 3. The germline V gene encodes CDR1 MDHEN and CDR2 SYDVKM. The CDR3 has 13 residues. CDR3 sequence: CASSYRGLNGYTF. The CDR3 DNA follows: TGTGCCAGCAGTTACAGGGGGCTAAATGGCTACACCTTC.

The chain has TRBV10-2 and TRBJ2-1, with 9 bases that match TRBD1. Germline CDR1 WSHSY, CDR2 SAAADI. This CDR3 spans 14 amino acids. The V gene end was trimmed by 4 bases and the J gene end by 5 bases; junction bases not matched to a gene: 3. The CDR3 DNA reads TGCGCCAGCAGTGTGGGGACAGGGAACAATGAGCAGTTCTTC. It translates to CASSVGTGNNEQFF.

The chain uses TRBV27 and TRBJ2-2; D unresolved. Trimming shortened V by 7 bases and J by 0 bases, and 9 bases separated the two germline ends. The germline CDR1 and CDR2 sequences are MNHEY and SMNVEV (reference sequence). This CDR3 spans 14 amino acids. CDR3 DNA sequence: TGTGCCAGCACTGTCGGGCCGAACACCGGGGAGCTGTTTTTT. Translating gives CASTVGPNTGELFF.

This clonotype has only a few counts. The junction departs from the called germline gene at one end, perhaps through a read error. The chain uses TRBV10-3 and TRBJ2-3; 9 nucleotides agree with TRBD2. This CDR3 has 19 amino acids. The germline gives CDR1 ENHRY, CDR2 SYGVKD. CDR3 loop: CAISETGELAGPGTDTQYF. DNA for the CDR3: TGTGCCATCAGTGAGACGGGGGAACTAGCGGGCCCTGGCACGGATACGCAGTATTTT.

The J gene is TRBJ1-1, the V gene TRBV9, with TRBD1 matching over 10 bases. Trimming took 1 base from V and 1 from J; bases not matched to a gene: 4. CDR3 length equals 16 residues. Germline V gene data show CDR1 as SGDLS and CDR2 as YYNGEE. The CDR3 DNA reads as TGTGCCAGCAGCGTATGGGACAGGGGCCCGAACACTGAAGCTTTCTTT. It specifies CASSVWDRGPNTEAFF. The full variable domain, its missing parts supplied by reference TRBV9 and TRBJ1-1, is DSGVTQTPKHLITATGQRVTLRCSPRSGDLSVYWYQQSLDQGLQFLIQYYNGEERAKGNILERFSAQQFPDLHSELNLSSLELGDSALYFCASSVWDRGPNTEAFFGQGTRLTVV.

DNA for the CDR3: TGTGCCAGCAGAACCCGGAGGTCTGAAGCTTTCTTT. Protein: CASRTRRSEAFF. V is TRBV28 and J is TRBJ1-1, with D hard to call. V was clipped by 6 bases and J by 6 bases, with 11 bases between them. This CDR3 spans 12 amino acids. Germline CDR1 is MDHEN and CDR2 is SYDVKM.

This clonotype has just one count. Just one base apart from a much larger clone, this may be a read error. The chain links TRBV20-1 to TRBJ2-2, with 11 bases lining up with TRBD2. From germline, CDR1 is DFQATT and CDR2 SNEGSKA (reference sequence). The CDR3 contains 11 residues. In DNA, the CDR3 is TGCAGTGCTTCGACTAGCGGGGTGCTGTTTTTT. Translating it yields CSASTSGVLFF.

The genes are TRBV9 and TRBJ2-1; 9 bases align to TRBD1. The CDR3 loop spans 15 amino acids. Trimming cost V 3 bases and J 3 bases; bases outside gene matches: 4. Looked up from germline, CDR1 is SGDLS and CDR2 is YYNGEE. This chain's CDR3 is CASSGGTGLYNEQFF. The CDR3 nucleotides are TGTGCCAGCAGCGGAGGGACAGGGCTCTACAATGAGCAGTTCTTC. Combining the CDR3 with reference TRBV9 and TRBJ2-1 gives the whole variable domain DSGVTQTPKHLITATGQRVTLRCSPRSGDLSVYWYQQSLDQGLQFLIQYYNGEERAKGNILERFSAQQFPDLHSELNLSSLELGDSALYFCASSGGTGLYNEQFFGPGTRLTVL.

This clonotype was counted between two and nine times. The chain combines TRBV19 with TRBJ2-1; TRBD1 or TRBD2 may be the D gene (5 bases each). V was shortened by 1 base and J by 5 bases, with 12 bases between the two germline ends. The CDR3 length is 15 residues. The germline gives CDR1 LNHDA, CDR2 SQIVND (reference sequence). The CDR3 region is CASSIGGTAHNEQFF. CDR3 DNA sequence: TGTGCCAGTAGTATAGGGGGGACGGCCCACAATGAGCAGTTCTTC.

V is TRBV7-9 and J is TRBJ2-2; 8 bases line up with TRBD2. This CDR3 contains 16 residues. V was clipped by 1 base and J by 2 bases; unmatched bases: 3. In germline, CDR1 is SEHNR, CDR2 FQNEAQ (reference sequence). The CDR3: CASSLEIAGNTGELFF. Written as DNA, the CDR3 is TGTGCCAGCAGCTTAGAAATAGCGGGAAACACCGGGGAGCTGTTTTTT.

A few counts support this clonotype. This rearrangement joins TRBV28 to TRBJ2-7, with TRBD2 matching over 7 bases. CDR1 and CDR2 (germline): MDHEN, SYDVKM. The CDR3 is made up of 16 amino acids. The junction had 9 bases not matched to a gene; V was cut back by 4 bases and J by 0 bases. The CDR3 nucleotides are TGTGCCAGCAGTTCCCCGGGGGGACGTAGCTCCTACGAGCAGTACTTC. Protein sequence: CASSSPGGRSSYEQYF.

V usage is TRBV9 and J usage is TRBJ1-5; 9 bases align to TRBD1. This CDR3 comprises 15 residues. CDR1 is SGDLS, CDR2 YYNGEE, per germline. Germline trimming cut 4 bases from V and 5 bases from J; bases unmatched to any gene: 7. The CDR3: CASSSTGTGHQPQHF. Here the CDR3 DNA reads TGTGCCAGCAGCTCCACTGGGACAGGGCATCAGCCCCAGCATTTT.